Listed below are T cell receptor beta chains from one sample, sequenced in a study of OX40 agonist ivuxolimab in advanced cancers. The assay was immunoSEQ multiplex PCR, and TCRdb's table has in-frame clones only and misses some. The sample records 40,000 to 55,000 clones, around nine tenths being singletons. The source was CD4+ or CD8+ T cells sorted from blood, collected in a trial of the OX40 agonist ivuxolimab. These receptors came from an adult with an advanced solid tumor such as melanoma, head and neck, liver or kidney cancer. The CDR3 runs from the conserved cysteine through the conserved F or W. A D gene is named only where the DNA matches it firmly. Some rows mark clone size as missing; the rest say once, few, many or name a class of expanded clone.

cdr3_aa: CASSRQGTDTQYF
cdr3_nt: TGCGCCAGCAGTCGGCAGGGCACAGATACGCAGTATTTT
v_call: TRBV5-1
d_call: -
j_call: TRBJ2-3
clone_size: -

cdr3_aa: CASSLSPGGNTGELFF
cdr3_nt: TGTGCCAGCAGTTTATCCCCAGGGGGGAACACCGGGGAGCTGTTTTTT
v_call: TRBV27
d_call: TRBD1
j_call: TRBJ2-2
clone_size: -

cdr3_aa: CASSSTGTSGRLNEQFF
cdr3_nt: TGTGCCAGCAGTTCCACCGGGACTAGCGGGAGGCTCAATGAGCAGTTCTTC
v_call: TRBV28
d_call: TRBD2
j_call: TRBJ2-1
clone_size: -

cdr3_aa: CATSRVGANTEAFF
cdr3_nt: TGTGCCACCAGCAGAGTGGGAGCGAACACTGAAGCTTTCTTT
v_call: TRBV15
d_call: -
j_call: TRBJ1-1
clone_size: -

cdr3_aa: CASSAQYPLGGDGYTF
cdr3_nt: TGTGCCAGCAGCGCCCAATACCCCTTAGGAGGAGACGGCTACACCTTC
v_call: TRBV5-5
d_call: -
j_call: TRBJ1-2
clone_size: -

cdr3_aa: CASSFSGRNTEAFF
cdr3_nt: TGTGCCAGCAGCTTCTCGGGCAGGAACACTGAAGCTTTCTTT
v_call: TRBV7-3
d_call: -
j_call: TRBJ1-1
clone_size: -

cdr3_aa: CASSGDRVPQSRANVLTF
cdr3_nt: TGTGCCAGCAGCGGGGATAGAGTGCCACAAAGTCGGGCCAACGTCCTGACTTTC
v_call: TRBV7-7
d_call: -
j_call: TRBJ2-6
clone_size: -

cdr3_aa: CASSKGQGGYDTEAFF
cdr3_nt: TGTGCCAGCAGCAAAGGGCAGGGAGGGTATGACACTGAAGCTTTCTTT
v_call: TRBV9
d_call: -
j_call: TRBJ1-1
clone_size: once

cdr3_aa: CASSIEDSLNYGYTF
cdr3_nt: TGTGCCAGCAGCATAGAGGACAGCCTCAACTATGGCTACACCTTC
v_call: TRBV11-2
d_call: -
j_call: TRBJ1-2
clone_size: -

cdr3_aa: CASSLFLQETQYF
cdr3_nt: TGCGCCAGCAGCTTGTTTCTACAAGAGACCCAGTACTTC
v_call: TRBV5-1
d_call: -
j_call: TRBJ2-5
clone_size: once

cdr3_aa: CASSINGQSTDTQYF
cdr3_nt: TGTGCCAGCAGCATAAATGGACAGTCCACAGATACGCAGTATTTT
v_call: TRBV7-3
d_call: -
j_call: TRBJ2-3
clone_size: -

cdr3_aa: CASSPPWGSGTDTQYF
cdr3_nt: TGTGCCAGCTCACCCCCCTGGGGTAGCGGCACAGATACGCAGTATTTT
v_call: TRBV18
d_call: -
j_call: TRBJ2-3
clone_size: -

cdr3_aa: CAWRGWRANEKLFF
cdr3_nt: TGTGCCTGGAGAGGGTGGAGGGCGAATGAAAAACTGTTTTTT
v_call: TRBV30
d_call: -
j_call: TRBJ1-4
clone_size: -

cdr3_aa: CASRPGQGTYGYTF
cdr3_nt: TGTGCCAGCAGACCGGGACAGGGGACTTATGGCTACACCTTC
v_call: TRBV6-5
d_call: TRBD1
j_call: TRBJ1-2
clone_size: -

cdr3_aa: CAWSDDRGHEQFF
cdr3_nt: TGTGCCTGGAGTGACGACAGGGGGCATGAGCAGTTCTTC
v_call: TRBV30
d_call: TRBD1
j_call: TRBJ2-1
clone_size: -

cdr3_aa: CASSASQSSASGYNEQFF
cdr3_nt: TGCGCCAGCAGCGCCTCCCAATCATCGGCTAGCGGTTACAATGAGCAGTTCTTC
v_call: TRBV5-1
d_call: TRBD2
j_call: TRBJ2-1
clone_size: -

cdr3_aa: CASSLLGRNYGYTF
cdr3_nt: TGTGCCAGCAGCTTATTGGGACGGAACTATGGCTACACCTTC
v_call: TRBV7-8
d_call: -
j_call: TRBJ1-2
clone_size: -

cdr3_aa: CASSFIPTGTNEKLFF
cdr3_nt: TGTGCCAGCAGCTTTATCCCGACAGGGACTAATGAAAAACTGTTTTTT
v_call: TRBV27
d_call: TRBD1
j_call: TRBJ1-4
clone_size: -

cdr3_aa: CASSQTGGRNKAFF
cdr3_nt: TGTGCCAGCAGCCAAACAGGGGGCCGGAATAAAGCTTTCTTT
v_call: TRBV14
d_call: TRBD1
j_call: TRBJ1-1
clone_size: few

cdr3_aa: CATRPGLLGRQGGVGELFF
cdr3_nt: TGTGCCACCAGACCTGGCCTACTGGGGAGACAGGGAGGCGTCGGGGAGCTGTTTTTT
v_call: TRBV5-6
d_call: -
j_call: TRBJ2-2
clone_size: once

cdr3_aa: CASSATSGIYEQYF
cdr3_nt: TGTGCCAGCAGCGCAACTAGCGGGATCTACGAGCAGTACTTC
v_call: TRBV7-2
d_call: TRBD2
j_call: TRBJ2-7
clone_size: -

cdr3_aa: CASRGPNYGYTF
cdr3_nt: TGTGCCAGCAGGGGGCCGAACTATGGCTACACCTTC
v_call: TRBV2
d_call: -
j_call: TRBJ1-2
clone_size: -

cdr3_aa: CASSGGQVAQYF
cdr3_nt: TGTGCCAGCAGTGGGGGGCAGGTGGCCCAGTACTTC
v_call: TRBV2
d_call: -
j_call: TRBJ2-5
clone_size: -

cdr3_aa: CASSPNSASYDEQYF
cdr3_nt: TGTGCCAGCTCACCAAACTCGGCTAGCTACGACGAGCAGTACTTC
v_call: TRBV18
d_call: -
j_call: TRBJ2-7
clone_size: -

cdr3_aa: CASSSSPVNYGYTF
cdr3_nt: TGTGCCAGCAGTAGCTCGCCAGTTAACTATGGCTACACCTTC
v_call: TRBV6-5
d_call: -
j_call: TRBJ1-2
clone_size: -

cdr3_aa: CASSQERQLGQPQHF
cdr3_nt: TGCGCCAGCAGCCAAGAGCGCCAGTTAGGTCAGCCCCAGCATTTT
v_call: TRBV4-1
d_call: -
j_call: TRBJ1-5
clone_size: -

cdr3_aa: CASSPGQENTGELFF
cdr3_nt: TGCGCCAGCAGCCCCGGACAGGAGAACACCGGGGAGCTGTTTTTT
v_call: TRBV5-1
d_call: TRBD1
j_call: TRBJ2-2
clone_size: -

cdr3_aa: CASSLLGKGGYTF
cdr3_nt: TGTGCCAGCAGCTTGCTTGGAAAGGGTGGCTACACCTTC
v_call: TRBV5-6
d_call: -
j_call: TRBJ1-2
clone_size: -

cdr3_aa: CASSPKPPGTGASYEQYF
cdr3_nt: TGTGCCAGCAGCCCTAAACCCCCCGGGACAGGGGCTTCCTACGAGCAGTACTTC
v_call: TRBV27
d_call: TRBD1
j_call: TRBJ2-7
clone_size: -

cdr3_aa: CASSRDRANEKLFF
cdr3_nt: TGTGCCAGCAGCCGGGACAGGGCTAATGAAAAACTGTTTTTT
v_call: TRBV13
d_call: TRBD1
j_call: TRBJ1-4
clone_size: -

cdr3_aa: CASSLWQGNSPLHF
cdr3_nt: TGTGCCAGCAGTTTATGGCAGGGTAATTCACCCCTCCACTTT
v_call: TRBV27
d_call: -
j_call: TRBJ1-6
clone_size: -

cdr3_aa: CASSPLQASGSTDTQYF
cdr3_nt: TGTGCCAGCAGCCCACTCCAGGCTAGCGGGAGCACAGATACGCAGTATTTT
v_call: TRBV4-2
d_call: TRBD2
j_call: TRBJ2-3
clone_size: -

cdr3_aa: CASSLTGGAGKLNNEKLFF
cdr3_nt: TGTGCCAGCAGTTTAACGGGTGGGGCAGGGAAGCTGAATAATGAAAAACTGTTTTTT
v_call: TRBV27
d_call: -
j_call: TRBJ1-4
clone_size: -

cdr3_aa: CASKRQGASYEQYF
cdr3_nt: TGTGCCAGCAAACGACAGGGTGCTTCCTACGAGCAGTACTTC
v_call: TRBV6-5
d_call: TRBD1
j_call: TRBJ2-7
clone_size: -

cdr3_aa: CASSIGTGTLNEQFF
cdr3_nt: TGTGCCAGCAGCATCGGGACAGGGACCCTCAATGAGCAGTTCTTC
v_call: TRBV11-3
d_call: TRBD1
j_call: TRBJ2-1
clone_size: -

cdr3_aa: CASSSRLAGGPVQETQYF
cdr3_nt: TGTGCCAGCAGTTCCAGACTAGCGGGAGGGCCCGTCCAAGAGACCCAGTACTTC
v_call: TRBV28
d_call: TRBD2
j_call: TRBJ2-5
clone_size: -